What follows are 7 T cell receptor beta chains derived from one specimen sequenced in a study of shared clonotypes between healthy human individuals. Method: immunoSEQ multiplex PCR; TCRdb's copy keeps in-frame clones and lacks some. The sample records about 2.4 million clones, roughly 92% being singletons. The sequenced sample was naive CD4+ T cells sorted from blood. Subset meaning: CD45RA+ positively selected. The receptors derive from a man younger than 30 in good health.

The chain employs TRBV10-1 and TRBJ1-2; 11 bases are a match to TRBD1. The CDR3 runs 14 residues. V shed 5 bases, J shed 4 bases, and the junction held 3 bases outside the gene matches. The V gene's germline CDR1 is WNHNN and CDR2 SYGVQD (reference sequence). This CDR3 reads CASSPGTGGYGYTF. Here the CDR3 DNA reads TGCGCCAGCAGTCCCGGGACAGGGGGCTATGGCTACACCTTC.

The rearrangement joins TRBV28 to TRBJ2-2, with D hard to call. The ends were cut back, 6 bases at V and 8 bases at J, with 10 bases in the middle. The CDR3 sequence is 12 residues long. Germline-derived CDR1 and CDR2 are MDHEN and SYDVKM. The CDR3 is CASSLSKGELFF. In DNA, the CDR3 is TGTGCCAGCAGCCTTAGTAAGGGGGAGCTGTTTTTT.

The chain combines TRBV29-1 with TRBJ2-3, with 8 bases identical to TRBD1. CDR1 is SQVTM, CDR2 ANQGSEA, per germline. The V segment lost 5 bases and the J segment 4 bases; nucleotides outside the gene matches: 11. There are 15 residues in the CDR3. DNA for the CDR3: TGCAGCGTTAGAAGTGGGACAGGAAGGCCAGATACGCAGTATTTT. It specifies CSVRSGTGRPDTQYF.

The chain links TRBV5-5 to TRBJ2-2; D possibly uses TRBD1 or TRBD2 (5 bases each). The germline V gene encodes CDR1 SGHKS and CDR2 YYEKEE (reference sequence). The CDR3 covers 16 residues. The germline V and J ends were trimmed by 2 bases and 5 bases, with 16 bases remaining between them. The CDR3 DNA reads as TGTGCCAGCAGCTTAGAGGGGTTTCTCATAACCGGGGAGCTGTTTTTT. This translates into CASSLEGFLITGELFF.

The chain carries TRBV5-6 and TRBJ2-2; a possible D gene is TRBD1 (5 bases). Germline CDR1 is SGHDT and CDR2 is YYEEEE. Trimming cost V 9 bases and J 3 bases, with 15 bases left between them. This CDR3 is built from 14 residues. The CDR3 DNA follows: TGTGCCACCGCATTGGGGCCGCACACCGGGGAGCTGTTTTTT. This encodes CATALGPHTGELFF. The full variable domain, in which reference TRBV5-6 and TRBJ2-2 provide the parts outside the CDR3, is DAGVTQSPTHLIKTRGQQVTLRCSPKSGHDTVSWYQQALGQGPQFIFQYYEEEERQRGNFPDRFSGHQFPNYSSELNVNALLLGDSALYLCATALGPHTGELFFGEGSRLTVL.

The chain links TRBV5-4 to TRBJ2-5; D uncertain. This CDR3 has 13 amino acids. Germline V gives CDR1 SGHNT, CDR2 YYREEE (reference sequence). Deletions cut 4 bases from V and 3 bases from J, with 10 bases between. The CDR3 nucleotides read TGTGCCAGCAGCCTGCCCTTAGAAGAGACCCAGTACTTC. Translating gives CASSLPLEETQYF.

Regarding this clone: Other DNA sequences in the same sample also yield this CDR3. The chain uses TRBV18 and TRBJ2-7; weak D call: TRBD2 (5 bases). This CDR3 has 13 residues. V shed 0 bases and J shed 2 bases, with 5 bases lying between them. CDR1 KGHSH and CDR2 LQKENI come from the germline V gene. CDR3 in amino acids: CASSPPGAYEQYF. DNA for the CDR3: TGTGCCAGCTCACCACCCGGGGCCTACGAGCAGTACTTC.